In its sample, the clone carrying this TCR beta chain was seen many times. Its antigen is still unknown. Germline assignment: CDR1 PRHDT and CDR2 FYEKMQ (reference sequence). This CDR3 has 14 residues. Deletions cut 1 base from V and 7 bases from J, with 14 bases between. This specimen belongs to a study of metastatic and nonmetastatic thyroid tumors. Study-wide context: Comparative analysis of repertoires was undertaken across blood and tumor or nodule tissue obtained from malignant and benign thyroid patients.

General study findings and limits: For both blood and tumor, malignant thyroid tumors reportedly showed significantly higher TCR beta diversity than benign nodules did.

In the original workflow: A papillary thyroid cancer distant-metastasis classifier was built from CDR3 differences across clinicopathological groups. TCRdb redid the clone calls on the PCR reads using MiXCR. TCRdb's processing, not the study's, gives the V and J calls here. The sample holds over 25,000 clones, 3.5% to 5% seen once. Not a single patient had been given any form of treatment at any point before undergoing thyroid surgery. The sequenced material came from blood. This sequence was found in a female donor with papillary thyroid cancer or a benign thyroid nodule (not recorded which). Some clones in this sample may be carry-over from other donors' samples. The chain links TRBV13 to TRBJ2-7, with D unresolved. The CDR3 region is CASSLEVTPGEQYF. The CDR3 DNA reads TGTGCCAGCAGCTTAGAGGTCACCCCTGGTGAGCAGTACTTC. The variable domain in full, completed from reference TRBV13 and TRBJ2-7, reads AAGVIQSPRHLIKEKRETATLKCYPIPRHDTVYWYQQGPGQDPQFLISFYEKMQSDKGSIPDRFSAQQFSDYHSELNMSSLELGDSALYFCASSLEVTPGEQYFGPGTRLTVT.